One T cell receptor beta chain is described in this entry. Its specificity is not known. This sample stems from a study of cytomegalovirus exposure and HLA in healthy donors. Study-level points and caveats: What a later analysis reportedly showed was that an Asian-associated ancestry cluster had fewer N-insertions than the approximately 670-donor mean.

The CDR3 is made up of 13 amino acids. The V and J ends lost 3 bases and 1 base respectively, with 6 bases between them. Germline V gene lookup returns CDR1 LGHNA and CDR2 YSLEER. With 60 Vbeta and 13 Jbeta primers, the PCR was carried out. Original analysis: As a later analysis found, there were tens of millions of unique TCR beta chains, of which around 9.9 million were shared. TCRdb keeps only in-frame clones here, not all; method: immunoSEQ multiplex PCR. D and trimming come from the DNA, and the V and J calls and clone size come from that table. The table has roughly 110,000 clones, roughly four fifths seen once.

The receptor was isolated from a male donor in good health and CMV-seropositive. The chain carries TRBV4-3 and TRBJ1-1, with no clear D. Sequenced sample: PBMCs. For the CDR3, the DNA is TGCGCCAGCAGCCAGACGGGGAACACTGAAGCTTTCTTT. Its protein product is CASSQTGNTEAFF.